Listed below are T cell receptor beta chains from one sample, sequenced in a study of blood T cell repertoires in COVID-19. Clones were sequenced by immunoSEQ multiplex PCR, and TCRdb holds only the in-frame ones, with some missing. The sample has 250,000 to 300,000 clones, approximately 90% seen once. The sequenced material came from peripheral blood. Receptors were obtained from a woman in her 30s with COVID-19, enrolled during active disease. The conserved cysteine and the conserved F or W are not part of the CDR3 here. The size field is filled for only some rows; it gives once, few, many or a size class.

clone size	V gene	J gene	CDR3 protein
-	TRBV5-4	TRBJ2-2	ASSNTGELF
-	TRBV18	TRBJ1-5	ASSMSRNQPQH
once	TRBV7-5	TRBJ2-3	VRDSGSSGRRYSTDTQY
-	TRBV15	TRBJ1-4	ATSREKGLNEKLF
-	TRBV19	TRBJ1-1	ASSISSGGGTEAF
-	TRBV6-5	TRBJ1-2	ASTRQGEDYGYT
few	TRBV9	TRBJ1-2	ASSVAGQGAIGYT
-	TRBV6-1	TRBJ1-5	ASSDQVNQPQH
-	TRBV18	TRBJ2-1	ASSPRTSGRANEQF
-	TRBV9	TRBJ2-7	ASSTPGSYEQY
-	TRBV18	TRBJ1-3	ASSPQPGGDGNTIY
once	TRBV11-2	TRBJ1-5	ASSSDRNQPQH
-	TRBV7-9	TRBJ1-2	ASSLLPTSYGYT
-	TRBV6-5	TRBJ1-5	ATETGPGQPQH
once	TRBV5-1	TRBJ2-5	ASSLEAAYQETQY
-	TRBV7-9	TRBJ1-1	ASSLGQYGEAF
-	TRBV2	TRBJ2-1	ASSENGGPYNEQF
-	TRBV24-1	TRBJ2-1	ATSDPPGLVSSYNEQF
-	TRBV3-1/TRBV3-2	TRBJ2-1	ASSQDLAGVINEQF
-	TRBV5-6	TRBJ2-7	ASSLDRSYEQY
-	TRBV30	TRBJ1-4	AWTVGGRGEKLF
-	TRBV5-1	TRBJ2-1	ASSFASGRSYNEQF
-	TRBV5-1	TRBJ2-7	ASSQDRGYEQY
-	TRBV30	TRBJ1-2	AWSATGAGYGYT
-	TRBV10-1	TRBJ2-7	ASIDSRLWISGNYEQY
-	TRBV5-1	TRBJ2-5	ASSLVDSQETQY
-	TRBV19	TRBJ2-2	ASSIVAGTTGELF
-	TRBV27	TRBJ2-3	ASSFGRDTDTQY
medium-sized	TRBV6-6	TRBJ2-7	ASSYSTGGYEQY
-	TRBV11-2	TRBJ1-1	ASSFRGTANTEAF
-	TRBV5-6	TRBJ2-7	ASSGGLAPYEQY
-	TRBV10-3	TRBJ2-2	AISEPTITGELF
-	TRBV28	TRBJ1-5	ASSIGEQPQH
-	TRBV19	TRBJ2-2	ASIKGQGQGGELF
once	TRBV24-1	TRBJ1-1	ATGGQGRPEAF